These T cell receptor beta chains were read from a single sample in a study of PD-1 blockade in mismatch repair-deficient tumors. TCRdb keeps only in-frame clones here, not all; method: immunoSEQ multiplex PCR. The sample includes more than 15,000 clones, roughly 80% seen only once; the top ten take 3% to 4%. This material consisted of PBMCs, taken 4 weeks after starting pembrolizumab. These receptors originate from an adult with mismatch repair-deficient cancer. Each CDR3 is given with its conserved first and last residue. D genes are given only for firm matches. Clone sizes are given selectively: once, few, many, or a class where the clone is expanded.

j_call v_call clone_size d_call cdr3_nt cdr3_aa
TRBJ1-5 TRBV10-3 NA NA TGTGCCATCAGCGGGGGGGACAAGAGGCCCCAGCATTTT CAISGGDKRPQHF
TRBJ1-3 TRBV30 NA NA TGTGCCTGGTACGGTAGCTCTGGAAACACCATATATTTT CAWYGSSGNTIYF
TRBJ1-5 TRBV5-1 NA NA TGCGCCAGCAGCTTGGATAGGGGGGGGTCGAGCAATCAGCCCCAGCATTTT CASSLDRGGSSNQPQHF
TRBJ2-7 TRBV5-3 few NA TGTGCCAGGGCTGGGCGGGCGGTCTACGAGCAGTACTTC CARAGRAVYEQYF
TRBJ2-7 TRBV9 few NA TGTGCCCCAAAGCATTACGAGCAGTACTTC CAPKHYEQYF
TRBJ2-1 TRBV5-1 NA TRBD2 TGCGCCAGCAGCTTGGTGTGGACTAGTAGAGGGGAGCAGTTCTTC CASSLVWTSRGEQFF
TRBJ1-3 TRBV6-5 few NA TGTGCCAGCAGTTACGCGGGCTTCGGCTCTGGAAACACCATATATTTT CASSYAGFGSGNTIYF
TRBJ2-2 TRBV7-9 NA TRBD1 TGTGCCAGCAGTTTGGACAGGGTTTTACCCACCGGGGAGCTGTTTTTT CASSLDRVLPTGELFF
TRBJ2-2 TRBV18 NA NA TGTGCCAGCTCACCAAATTCAGCAGGGGCAACCGGGGAGCTGTTTTTT CASSPNSAGATGELFF
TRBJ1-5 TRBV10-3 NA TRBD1 TGTGCCATCAGTGAAGGATATACAGGGGTGCCCAATCAGCCCCAGCATTTT CAISEGYTGVPNQPQHF
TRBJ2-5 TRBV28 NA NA TGTGCCAGCAGACCCCCGGGAGAGACCCAGTACTTC CASRPPGETQYF
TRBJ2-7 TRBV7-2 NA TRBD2 TGTGCCAGCAGCTTTACTAGCGGGAAGGGCTACGAGCAGTACTTC CASSFTSGKGYEQYF
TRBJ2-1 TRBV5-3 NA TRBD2 TGTGCCAGAAGCCGCGGACTAGCGCTCTCCTACAATGAGCAGTTCTTC CARSRGLALSYNEQFF
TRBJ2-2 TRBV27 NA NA TGTGCCAGCAGAACGTTTGGGGAGTCCGGGGAGCTGTTTTTT CASRTFGESGELFF
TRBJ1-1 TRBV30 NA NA TGTGCCTGTTCGATACTCGGGAGCGAAGCTGAAGCTTTCTTT CACSILGSEAEAFF
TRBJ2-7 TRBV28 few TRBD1 TGTGCCAGCAGGCGACAGGGAATCTCCTACGAGCAGTACTTC CASRRQGISYEQYF
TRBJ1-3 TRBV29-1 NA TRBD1 TGCAGCGCCGACAGGGGGAGAAACACCATATATTTT CSADRGRNTIYF
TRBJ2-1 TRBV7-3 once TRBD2 TGTGCCAGCAGCCTAGCGGGAGTCGTCAATGAGCAGTTCTTC CASSLAGVVNEQFF
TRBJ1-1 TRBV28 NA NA TGTGCCAGCTATTATAGGAACACTGAAGCTTTCTTT CASYYRNTEAFF
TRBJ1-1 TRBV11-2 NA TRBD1 TGTGCCAGCAGTAACCCCCCCGGGACAGGGCCCCACACTGAAGCTTTCTTT CASSNPPGTGPHTEAFF
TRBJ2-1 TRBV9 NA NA TGTGCCAGCAGCGCGCGGACTCGCTCCTACAATGAGCAGTTCTTC CASSARTRSYNEQFF
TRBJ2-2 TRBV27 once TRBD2 TGTGCCAGCAGAGGGGAGGGGTTGTTAAGCACCGGGGAGCTGTTTTTT CASRGEGLLSTGELFF